The clone carrying this T cell receptor (beta chain) turned up a few times. The source of the sample is a study of T-cell reconstitution after alpha-beta-depleted transplantation in children. Unique molecular identifiers were incorporated into the prepared TCRbeta library. A single record per CDR3 protein comes from TCRdb applying MiXCR to the PCR reads. The sample comprises a few hundred thousand distinct CDR3 sequences, roughly 13% of which are singletons, and approximately 4.3% rests with the top ten. The TCR comes from a human donor who donated a stem cell graft to a child with Fanconi anemia. Specimen: PBMCs, collected from the stem cell graft.

CDR3 sequence: CASRTGSTEAFF. The CDR3 nucleotides are TGTGCCAGCAGGACAGGTAGTACTGAAGCTTTCTTT. The chain joins TRBV2 to TRBJ1-1; D might be TRBD1 (6 bases). The V and J ends lost 6 bases and 5 bases respectively, with 10 bases between them. The CDR3 contains 12 residues. Germline V lookup: CDR1 SNHLY, CDR2 FYNNEI.